The clone carrying this TCR beta chain was found a few times. The protocol was immunoSEQ multiplex PCR, while the TCRdb copy is restricted to in-frame clones and leaves out a portion. The data hold hundreds of thousands of clones, with over 80% observed a single time. The entry originates in a study of blood T cell repertoires in COVID-19. About the study: Nucleic acid was either cDNA or gDNA, and it came from T cells, B-cell-depleted T cells, or PBMCs.

Everyone who took part was roughly 18 to 89 years old, and they came from over 20 US areas. Clinical history reported by participants formed the basis on which cohorts were assigned. People in the exposed group encountered a COVID-19 case within 2 weeks before entering the study. Germline V gives CDR1 MNHNS, CDR2 SASEGT. Germline trimming cut 2 bases from V and 1 base from J; bases unmatched to any gene: 4. The CDR3 is made up of 15 amino acids. The clonotype originates from a man aged 50-60 years who had been exposed to COVID-19. The specimen sequenced was PBMCs or T cells enriched from blood (not recorded which). The V and J genes are TRBV6-1 and TRBJ1-1; 7 bases fit TRBD1. DNA of the CDR3: TGTGCCAGCAGTGAATGGACAGGAGGGAACACTGAAGCTTTCTTT. This codes for CASSEWTGGNTEAFF.